The 5 T cell receptor beta chains reported below all come from one sample, sequenced in a study of breast tumors, draining lymph nodes, adjacent tissues. Breast cancer patients provided tissue from their axillary draining lymph nodes. Via MiXCR, TCRdb re-called the multiplex PCR reads, giving one row per CDR3 protein. The table lists some 120,000 distinct CDR3 sequences, 20% of them singletons. The specimen was axillary lymph node tissue. The receptors stem from a female donor with breast cancer. Some clones in this sample may be carry-over from other donors' samples.

This clonotype occurred many times. The chain uses TRBV20-1 and TRBJ2-1; TRBD1 is a possible D gene (6 bases). Trimming cost V 3 bases and J 2 bases, with 26 bases left between them. Germline lookup yields CDR1 DFQATT and CDR2 SNEGSKA (reference sequence). CDR3 length equals 19 residues. DNA for the CDR3: TGCAGTGCTAGGTCAATCCGGTTGGGTACCAGGGGAACCTACAATGAGCAGTTCTTC. Protein product: CSARSIRLGTRGTYNEQFF.

This clonotype was counted ten times or more. This chain links TRBV20-1 with TRBJ2-2, with TRBD2 matching 7 bases. CDR1 and CDR2 (germline): DFQATT, SNEGSKA (reference sequence). With 5 bases clipped from V and 6 bases from J, the junction kept 6 bases outside the gene matches. This CDR3 region has 13 residues. The DNA for the CDR3 is TGCAGTGCTCATCCGGGGGGTTCCGGGGAGCTGTTTTTT. Its protein product is CSAHPGGSGELFF.

This clonotype was detected ten times or more. The chain links TRBV20-1 to TRBJ2-1, with TRBD1 matching over 8 bases. The V gene's germline CDR1 is DFQATT and CDR2 SNEGSKA (reference sequence). CDR3 length: 18 amino acids. V was pared by 2 bases and J by 4 bases, with 16 bases of the junction left unmatched. The CDR3 DNA reads TGCAGTGCTAGAACCCCAGGGGGCGCGGCCTACCGATACAATGAGCAGTTCTTC. Translating gives CSARTPGGAAYRYNEQFF.

This clonotype was observed many times. The gene calls are TRBV5-1 and TRBJ2-3; D is uncertain. Trimming took off 2 bases at V and 3 bases at J, with 7 bases between the two ends. The CDR3 consists of 13 residues. Germline lookup yields CDR1 SGHRS and CDR2 YFSETQ. The CDR3, as DNA: TGCGCCAGCAGCTTTGGCCGGACAGATACGCAGTATTTT. Amino acid sequence: CASSFGRTDTQYF.

The table lists this clonotype with many counts. CDR3 nucleotides: TGTGCCAGCAGTCCACTTACGACAGCTTCACCCCTCCACTTT. This encodes CASSPLTTASPLHF. The chain couples TRBV28 to TRBJ1-6, with a possible D match to TRBD1 (5 bases). The CDR3 spans 14 residues. Trimming shortened V by 5 bases and J by 9 bases, and 14 bases separated the two germline ends. Germline loops: CDR1 MDHEN, CDR2 SYDVKM.